These 23 T cell receptor beta chains originate from one sample sequenced in a study of OX40 agonist ivuxolimab in advanced cancers. TCRdb's table, derived via immunoSEQ multiplex PCR, lists solely in-frame clones and lacks some. The repertoire holds approximately 99,000 clones, about 91% seen once, with under 0.85% in the top ten. The sample was CD4+ or CD8+ T cells sorted from blood, taken in a trial of the OX40 agonist ivuxolimab. All receptors come from an adult with an advanced solid tumor such as melanoma, head and neck, liver or kidney cancer.

This chain joins TRBV2 and TRBJ1-4; 8 nucleotides agree with TRBD1. The V gene's germline CDR1 is SNHLY and CDR2 FYNNEI. V shed 6 bases and J 4 bases; nucleotides not matched to a gene: 4. The CDR3 has 14 residues. The CDR3 region is CASRLDRGNEKLFF. CDR3 DNA: TGTGCCAGCAGGCTCGACAGGGGTAATGAAAAACTGTTTTTT.

This clone was seen only once. The genes are TRBV30 and TRBJ2-6; 12 bases are a match to TRBD1. The CDR3 is 16 residues long. Germline-derived CDR1 and CDR2 are GTSNPN and SVGIG (reference sequence). The V segment lost 7 bases and the J segment 4 bases; nucleotides outside the gene matches: 8. CDR3 DNA sequence: TGTGCCTCACCCGGGACAGGGGGCTCCGGGGCCAACGTCCTGACTTTC. This codes for CASPGTGGSGANVLTF.

J is TRBJ2-5 and V is TRBV6-6, with D maybe TRBD2 (6 bases). V was trimmed by 0 bases and J by 9 bases, leaving 14 bases between them. This CDR3 is built from 14 residues. Germline CDR1 and CDR2: MNHNY and SVGAGI (reference sequence). The CDR3 DNA is TGTGCCAGCAGTTACTCTTGGGGGGACCAGCCCCAGTACTTC. This gives the protein CASSYSWGDQPQYF.

About this clone itself: Germline is not matched at one junction end, which may reflect a read error. This chain joins TRBV19 and TRBJ2-7; 11 nucleotides match TRBD2. This CDR3 region has 14 residues. From germline, CDR1 is LNHDA and CDR2 SQIVND (reference sequence). The CDR3 DNA is TGTGCCAGTAGGATAGCGGGAGGGCCTTACGAGCAGTACTTC. Protein sequence: CASRIAGGPYEQYF.

The V call is TRBV5-8, the J call TRBJ2-5; unclear D gene. The germline gives CDR1 SGHTS, CDR2 YDEGEE. This CDR3 spans 12 amino acids. Trimming removed 4 bases from V and 4 bases from J, with 8 bases in between. This CDR3 is CASSPARETQYF. CDR3 DNA sequence: TGTGCCAGCAGCCCGGCCCGAGAGACCCAGTACTTC.

V gene TRBV10-1 combines with J gene TRBJ2-2; perhaps TRBD2 as D (6 bases). Per germline, CDR1 WNHNN and CDR2 SYGVQD (reference sequence). The CDR3 length is 14 residues. V lost 4 bases, J lost 6 bases, and 12 bases lay in between. This chain's CDR3 is CASSGSGVSGELFF. In DNA, the CDR3 is TGCGCCAGCAGTGGGTCGGGGGTGTCCGGGGAGCTGTTTTTT.

The CDR3 reads CASQGNTEAFF. CDR3 DNA: TGTGCCTCCCAGGGGAACACTGAAGCTTTCTTT. This sequence joins TRBV10-3 and TRBJ1-1, with D possibly being TRBD1 (5 bases). This CDR3 has 11 amino acids. V was clipped by 11 bases and J by 1 base, with 8 bases between them. Germline V gene data show CDR1 as ENHRY and CDR2 as SYGVKD.

This chain links TRBV12-5 with TRBJ2-7, with unresolved D. Germline values: CDR1 LGHNT, CDR2 FRNRAP. V dropped 0 bases and J dropped 2 bases, with 11 bases sitting between them. There are 15 residues in the CDR3. In DNA form, the CDR3 reads TGTGCTAGTGGTTTGGTACCGGCTAGACCCTACGAGCAGTACTTC. It yields the protein CASGLVPARPYEQYF.

V and J are TRBV11-3 and TRBJ2-2; 9 positions agree with TRBD1. Germline values: CDR1 SGHNT, CDR2 YENEEA. V lost 5 bases, J lost 3 bases, and 10 bases stayed unmatched. The CDR3 has 17 residues. This CDR3 is CASSAMTGGDYTGELFF. The CDR3 nucleotides are TGTGCCAGCAGCGCAATGACAGGGGGTGACTACACCGGGGAGCTGTTTTTT.

The rearrangement uses TRBV7-3 and TRBJ2-7; the D is unclear. This CDR3 has 14 residues. Germline V CDR1 and CDR2: SGHTA, FQGTGA. V was shortened by 2 bases and J by 9 bases, with 17 bases between the two germline ends. CDR3 residues: CASSLAELLRVQYF. CDR3 coding DNA: TGTGCCAGCAGCTTAGCCGAGTTATTACGAGTGCAGTACTTC.

The gene calls are TRBV2 and TRBJ1-3, with D tentatively TRBD1 (5 bases). CDR3 size: 14 residues. With 4 bases removed from V and 0 bases from J, the gap between germline ends came to 7 bases. CDR1 SNHLY and CDR2 FYNNEI come from the germline V gene. The CDR3 region is CASSATVSGNTIYF. The CDR3, as DNA: TGTGCCAGCAGTGCGACAGTCTCTGGAAACACCATATATTTT.

The chain joins TRBV25-1 to TRBJ2-3; D is ambiguous. V dropped 5 bases and J dropped 5 bases, with 11 bases sitting between them. CDR1 is MGHDK and CDR2 is SYGVNS in the germline V gene. This CDR3 has 13 amino acids. The CDR3 protein is CASSSASVDTQYF. In DNA form, the CDR3 reads TGTGCCAGCAGTAGCGCCTCCGTAGATACGCAGTATTTT.

This clone came up once. The V gene is TRBV7-2, the J gene TRBJ2-1; 9 bases are a match to TRBD2. The J segment lost 9 bases and the V segment lost 0 bases, leaving 12 bases of the junction unmatched. Looked up from germline, CDR1 is SGHTA and CDR2 is FQGNSA. CDR3 length: 17 residues. CDR3 amino acids: CASSLALGAGGKIEQFF. The DNA of the CDR3 is TGTGCCAGCAGCTTAGCGTTAGGAGCGGGAGGAAAAATTGAGCAGTTCTTC.

The rearrangement links TRBV7-9 to TRBJ2-7; D may be TRBD2 (5 bases). The V gene lost 6 bases and the J gene lost 7 bases, with 19 bases spanning the gap. The CDR3 contains 14 residues. Germline V gene data show CDR1 as SEHNR and CDR2 as FQNEAQ (reference sequence). The CDR3: CASRSRDYPSEQYF. CDR3 nucleotide sequence: TGTGCCAGCAGGTCGAGAGACTACCCCTCTGAGCAGTACTTC.

The V call is TRBV11-3, the J call TRBJ1-2, with 7 bases fitting TRBD1. The germline V gene encodes CDR1 SGHNT and CDR2 YENEEA. The V gene end was trimmed by 1 base and the J gene end by 3 bases; junction bases not matched to a gene: 8. CDR3 length equals 16 residues. This CDR3 reads CASSLVNRQGDYGYTF. As DNA, the CDR3 is TGTGCCAGCAGCTTAGTTAATCGACAGGGCGACTATGGCTACACCTTC. The variable domain in full, with the rest retrieved from reference TRBV11-3 and TRBJ1-2, is EAGVVQSPRYKIIEKKQPVAFWCNPISGHNTLYWYLQNLGQGPELLIRYENEEAVDDSQLPKDRFSAERLKGVDSTLKIQPAELGDSAVYLCASSLVNRQGDYGYTFGSGTRLTVV.

The chain employs TRBV6-5 and TRBJ1-2; D might be TRBD1 (6 bases). With 6 bases removed from V and 7 bases from J, the gap between germline ends came to 15 bases. Germline V CDR1 and CDR2: MNHEY, SVGAGI. The CDR3 runs 13 residues. CDR3 in amino acids: CASSNRAVGGYTF. The CDR3 region has the DNA TGTGCCAGCAGCAACAGGGCCGTCGGTGGCTACACCTTC.

This chain uses TRBV19 with TRBJ2-1; 7 bases align to TRBD2. The junction had 5 bases not matched to a gene; V was cut back by 4 bases and J by 8 bases. The germline V gene encodes CDR1 LNHDA and CDR2 SQIVND (reference sequence). The CDR3 sequence is 13 residues long. CDR3 region: CASSKPGGHEQFF. CDR3 nucleotides: TGTGCCAGTAGTAAGCCGGGAGGTCATGAGCAGTTCTTC.

The gene calls are TRBV5-6 and TRBJ2-1, with 11 bases aligning to TRBD2. J was trimmed by 6 bases and V by 2 bases; bases with no gene match: 1. From germline, CDR1 is SGHDT and CDR2 YYEEEE. The CDR3 is 14 residues long. The CDR3 region has the DNA TGTGCCAGCAGCTTTGGACTAGCGGGCAATGAGCAGTTCTTC. Protein product: CASSFGLAGNEQFF.

The rearrangement links TRBV10-3 to TRBJ2-1, with unresolved D. From germline, CDR1 is ENHRY and CDR2 SYGVKD. Trimming removed 7 bases from V and 0 bases from J, with 10 bases in between. The CDR3 loop spans 14 amino acids. Here the CDR3 reads CAIKSEFSYNEQFF. In DNA, the CDR3 is TGTGCCATCAAGAGCGAGTTCTCCTACAATGAGCAGTTCTTC.

The V gene is TRBV7-6, the J gene TRBJ2-1; D might be TRBD1 or TRBD2, each matching 6 bases. V lost 4 bases to trimming and J lost 7 bases, with 26 bases between them. This CDR3 has 18 residues. Germline V CDR1 and CDR2: SGHVS, FNYEAQ. The CDR3 sequence is CASSSKRHRGRQGNEQFF. CDR3 in DNA: TGTGCCAGCAGCTCAAAGCGGCATCGGGGGCGACAAGGAAATGAGCAGTTCTTC.

CDR3 amino acids: CASRENLNTEAFF. CDR3 DNA: TGTGCCAGCAGGGAAAACTTGAACACTGAAGCTTTCTTT. The V and J genes are TRBV6-1 and TRBJ1-1; D unclear. Germline V gene lookup returns CDR1 MNHNS and CDR2 SASEGT. With 6 bases removed from V and 0 bases from J, the gap between germline ends came to 8 bases. The CDR3 runs 13 residues.

This chain connects TRBV30 to TRBJ1-1; D is possibly TRBD1 (5 bases). There are 12 residues in the CDR3. From germline, CDR1 is GTSNPN and CDR2 SVGIG (reference sequence). With 3 bases removed from V and 9 bases from J, the gap between germline ends came to 14 bases. CDR3 DNA: TGTGCCTGGAGGTTTACCGGGACCCAAGCTTTCTTT. This sequence encodes CAWRFTGTQAFF. Full variable domain (missing parts from reference TRBV30 and TRBJ1-1): SQTIHQWPATLVQPVGSPLSLECTVEGTSNPNLYWYRQAAGRGLQLLFYSVGIGQISSEVPQNLSASRPQDRQFILSSKKLLLSDSGFYLCAWRFTGTQAFFGQGTRLTVV.

J is TRBJ2-2 and V is TRBV9; 8 nucleotides line up with TRBD2. The CDR3 contains 16 residues. Trimming removed 0 bases from V and 7 bases from J; junction bases left unmatched: 8. Germline assignment: CDR1 SGDLS and CDR2 YYNGEE. The CDR3 region is CASSVGTGGSGGELFF. CDR3 DNA: TGTGCCAGCAGCGTAGGAACGGGAGGGTCCGGCGGGGAGCTGTTTTTT.